This section outlines one T cell receptor (beta chain) sequence together with its context. Antigen unknown. The sample belongs to a study of post-analysis software for immune sequencing data. TCR beta libraries were prepared from cDNA with unique molecular identifiers. TCRdb redid the calling of the PCR reads with MiXCR, one entry per CDR3 protein. The sample lists approximately 770,000 distinct CDR3 sequences; around 46% were seen once. Germline loops: CDR1 DFQATT, CDR2 SNEGSKA (reference sequence). The V and J ends lost 3 bases and 8 bases, in that order; junction bases with no gene match: 8. CDR3 size: 15 residues. Points from the study as a whole: Relative to controls, patients had roughly five TRBV segments at higher frequency, with TRBV5-6, TRBV5-1 and TRBV20-1 among these.

V and J are TRBV20-1 and TRBJ2-1, with TRBD2 matching over 12 bases. The sample comprised blood. The clonotype comes from a girl aged 5-17 years with multiple sclerosis. For the CDR3, the DNA is TGCAGTGCTAGCGCGACTAGCGGGAGAGGATATGAGCAGTTCTTC. Its protein is CSASATSGRGYEQFF.